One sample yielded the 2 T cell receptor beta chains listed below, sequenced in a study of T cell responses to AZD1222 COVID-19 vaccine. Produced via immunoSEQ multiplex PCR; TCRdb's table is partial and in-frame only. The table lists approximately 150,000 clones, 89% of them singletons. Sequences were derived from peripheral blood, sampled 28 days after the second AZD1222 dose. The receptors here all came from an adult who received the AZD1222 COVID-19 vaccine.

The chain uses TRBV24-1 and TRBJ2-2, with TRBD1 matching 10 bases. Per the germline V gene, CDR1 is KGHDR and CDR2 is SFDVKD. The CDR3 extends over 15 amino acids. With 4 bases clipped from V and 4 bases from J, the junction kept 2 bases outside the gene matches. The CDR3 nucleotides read TGTGCCACCAGTGAGACAGGGGGCAGCACCGGGGAGCTGTTTTTT. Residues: CATSETGGSTGELFF.

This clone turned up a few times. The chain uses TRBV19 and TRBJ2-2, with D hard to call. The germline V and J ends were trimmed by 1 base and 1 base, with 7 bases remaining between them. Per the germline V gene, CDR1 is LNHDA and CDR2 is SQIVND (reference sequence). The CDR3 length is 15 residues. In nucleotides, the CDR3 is TGTGCCAGTAGTATAGTGGTGGGGAACACCGGGGAGCTGTTTTTT. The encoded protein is CASSIVVGNTGELFF. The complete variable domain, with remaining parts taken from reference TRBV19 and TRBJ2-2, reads DGGITQSPKYLFRKEGQNVTLSCEQNLNHDAMYWYRQDPGQGLRLIYYSQIVNDFQKGDIAEGYSVSREKKESFPLTVTSAQKNPTAFYLCASSIVVGNTGELFFGEGSRLTVL.